Listed below are T cell receptor beta chains from one sample, sequenced in a study of control samples from healthy donors and cancer patients. Sequencing used immunoSEQ multiplex PCR; TCRdb keeps in-frame clones, though not all of them. The sample carries about 160,000 clones, 94% recorded once. The specimen was PBMCs. These receptors were collected from a man between 60 and 75 years old with colorectal cancer. CDR3s include the opening cysteine and the closing phenylalanine or tryptophan. Each record gives: CDR3 length, clone size, V gene, J gene, D gene, CDR3 DNA, CDR3 protein. The D gene is left open where the match is weak. The size field is filled for only some rows; it gives once, few, many or a size class.

12,.,TRBV6-5,TRBJ2-3,.,TGTGCCAGCAGCCCCGGTTCCGATACGCAGTATTTT,CASSPGSDTQYF
13,.,TRBV4-1,TRBJ2-7,.,TGCGCCAGCAGCCAAGAAGGAGCCTACGAGCAGTACTTC,CASSQEGAYEQYF
12,.,TRBV5-6,TRBJ2-2,.,TGTGCCAGCAGCTGGGGTACCGGGGAGCTGTTTTTT,CASSWGTGELFF
15,.,TRBV5-1,TRBJ2-1,TRBD1,TGCGCCAGCAGCCCCGGACAGGGAGTCTTTAATGAGCAGTTCTTC,CASSPGQGVFNEQFF
13,.,TRBV10-3,TRBJ2-5,TRBD1,TGTGCCAACGGACAGGGGAGCCGAGAGACCCAGTACTTC,CANGQGSRETQYF
12,.,TRBV6-1,TRBJ2-7,.,TGTGCCAGCAGTGAAGCGCCGTTCGAGCAGTACTTC,CASSEAPFEQYF
15,once,TRBV5-6,TRBJ1-1,.,TGTGCCAGCAGCTGGGCGGGACCTACGAACACTGAAGCTTTCTTT,CASSWAGPTNTEAFF
14,.,TRBV5-1,TRBJ2-1,.,TGCGCCAGCAGCTCCCAAGATGGGGACGATGAGCAGTTCTTC,CASSSQDGDDEQFF
17,.,TRBV6-6,TRBJ1-6,TRBD1,TGTGCCAGCAGTCGGACAGGGGGTGTATCCTATAATTCACCCCTCCACTTT,CASSRTGGVSYNSPLHF
16,.,TRBV3-1/TRBV3-2,TRBJ1-5,TRBD1,TGTACCAGCGGGCCAGCCGGGACAGGGTTGAAACAGCCCCAGCATTTT,CTSGPAGTGLKQPQHF
18,.,TRBV6-1,TRBJ2-6,TRBD1,TGTGCCAGCAGTGGCCCAGGGGGAGACTTGAGGGGGGCCAACGTCCTGACTTTC,CASSGPGGDLRGANVLTF
14,.,TRBV9,TRBJ1-4,.,TGTGCCAGCAGCGCGACAGTAGAGAGGGAAAAACTGTTTTTT,CASSATVEREKLFF
15,once,TRBV4-1,TRBJ2-7,TRBD2,TGCGCCAGCAGCCCCCGGGAGGGTGCCGTCTACGAGCAGTACTTC,CASSPREGAVYEQYF
14,once,TRBV5-4,TRBJ1-1,TRBD1,TGTGCCAGCAGCCCCCAGGGGGCCTGGAATGAAGCTTTCTTT,CASSPQGAWNEAFF
14,.,TRBV30,TRBJ2-3,TRBD2,TGTGCCTGGAAAGCGGGGTGGAGCACAGATACGCAGTATTTT,CAWKAGWSTDTQYF
15,.,TRBV10-3,TRBJ2-3,.,TGTGCCATCGGCGGCGTGGCCCCTAGCACAGATACGCAGTATTTT,CAIGGVAPSTDTQYF
14,.,TRBV5-1,TRBJ2-7,.,TGCGCCAGCAGCTTGTGGGGACATGATTACGAGCAGTACTTC,CASSLWGHDYEQYF
15,.,TRBV19,TRBJ2-4,.,TGTGCCAGTAGTAGGCAGGACAGCGACACAAACATTCAGTACTTC,CASSRQDSDTNIQYF
14,.,TRBV21-1,TRBJ1-3,.,TGTGCCAGCAGCAAAAGATCTTCCGGAAACACCATATATTTT,CASSKRSSGNTIYF
14,.,TRBV5-4,TRBJ1-2,TRBD1,TGTGCCAGCAGGGGGACAGGGGTACCCTATGGCTACACCTTC,CASRGTGVPYGYTF
14,.,TRBV7-2,TRBJ2-7,.,TGTGCCAGCAGCCCCCGACAGGGAGGGTACGAGCAGTACTTC,CASSPRQGGYEQYF
14,.,TRBV11-2,TRBJ2-3,TRBD2,TGTGCCAGCAGCTTGGCGGGGGAGACAGATACGCAGTATTTT,CASSLAGETDTQYF
15,.,TRBV24-1,TRBJ2-1,TRBD1,TGTGCCACCAGTGATCCCCAGGGGGCAGACAATGAGCAGTTCTTC,CATSDPQGADNEQFF
16,.,TRBV27,TRBJ1-5,.,TGTGCCAGCAGTTTAGGGAAGGGATATAGCAATCAGCCCCAGCATTTT,CASSLGKGYSNQPQHF
16,.,TRBV4-1,TRBJ2-6,.,TGCGCCAGCAGTCCCCGACAGTTTGAAGGGGCCAACGTCCTGACTTTC,CASSPRQFEGANVLTF
12,.,TRBV3-1/TRBV3-2,TRBJ2-1,.,TGTGCCAGCAGCCCCCTAGGGAATGAGCAGTTCTTC,CASSPLGNEQFF
13,once,TRBV6-4,TRBJ1-5,.,TGTGCCAGCAGCCCTACAGGGAAGGAGCCCCAGCATTTT,CASSPTGKEPQHF
11,.,TRBV11-2,TRBJ2-1,.,TGTGCCAGCAGGCAGACCAATGAGCAGTTCTTC,CASRQTNEQFF
14,.,TRBV3-1/TRBV3-2,TRBJ1-1,TRBD1,TGTGCCAGCAGCTTTACAGGGGGAGAGACTGAAGCTTTCTTT,CASSFTGGETEAFF
15,.,TRBV19,TRBJ2-3,TRBD2,TGTGCCAGTCGAAGACTAGCGGGGGGTCTTAATACGCAGTATTTT,CASRRLAGGLNTQYF
14,.,TRBV6-5,TRBJ2-3,TRBD1,TGTGCCAGCAAACCGGGACAGAGAAGAGATACGCAGTATTTT,CASKPGQRRDTQYF
18,.,TRBV2,TRBJ1-5,.,TGTGCCAGCAGTTACCTAGTCGGGACCGAGATGGAAAATCAGCCCCAGCATTTT,CASSYLVGTEMENQPQHF
15,.,TRBV5-1,TRBJ1-3,.,TGCGCCAGCAGCTTGATGGGGAACGATGGAAACACCATATATTTT,CASSLMGNDGNTIYF
13,.,TRBV10-3,TRBJ1-2,.,TGTGCCATCAGTGAGCCAACAGGCGGGGGCTACACCTTC,CAISEPTGGGYTF
14,.,TRBV4-3,TRBJ1-1,.,TGCGCCAGCAGCCAAGATAGGCAGGCCACTGAAGCTTTCTTT,CASSQDRQATEAFF